The clone carrying this TCR beta chain was detected many times. The antigen is undetermined. TCRbeta library construction was performed incorporating unique molecular identifiers. Each CDR3 protein gets one entry after TCRdb re-called the PCR reads with MiXCR. The repertoire holds approximately 300,000 distinct CDR3 sequences, with over 7% as singletons. This entry belongs to a study of T-cell reconstitution after alpha-beta-depleted transplantation in children. Germline V lookup: CDR1 SQVTM, CDR2 ANQGSEA. V lost 7 bases, J lost 7 bases, and 10 bases stayed unmatched. The CDR3 runs 13 residues. General study findings and limits: T-cell numbers and diversity one year post-transplant derived largely from freshly generated T cells.

The specimen comprised peripheral blood, sampled 360 days after TCRalphabeta/CD19-depleted stem cell transplant. The rearrangement joins TRBV29-1 to TRBJ1-1; the match to TRBD1 covers 9 bases. The receptor comes from a female patient aged 2-15 years who had a stem cell transplant for Fanconi anemia, so the T cells may come from the graft donor. CDR3 coding DNA: TGCAGCGGAGGGACAGGGATTATTAATGAAGCTTTCTTT. Its protein is CSGGTGIINEAFF.